The 9 T cell receptor beta chains given below trace back to one sample, sequenced in a study of T cell responses to AZD1222 COVID-19 vaccine. Sequencing used immunoSEQ multiplex PCR; TCRdb keeps in-frame clones, though not all of them. The table records 150,000 to 200,000 clones, roughly nine tenths of them present only once. The starting material was peripheral blood, obtained on day 0 of AZD1222 vaccination. These receptors all stem from an adult in good health.

The rearrangement links TRBV18 to TRBJ2-2; D perhaps matches TRBD1 (5 bases). Trimming left V 3 bases short and J 2 bases short, with 10 bases between. Germline V gene lookup returns CDR1 KGHSH and CDR2 LQKENI. The CDR3 spans 15 residues. In DNA form, the CDR3 reads TGTGCCAGCTCACCCGGCAGGGCTAACACCGGGGAGCTGTTTTTT. Encoded protein: CASSPGRANTGELFF.

This clone was detected once. The chain uses TRBV6-5 and TRBJ2-1; 11 bases map to TRBD2. Germline V CDR1 and CDR2: MNHEY, SVGAGI. The CDR3 runs to 16 residues. V lost 1 base and J lost 7; bases outside the gene matches: 6. The CDR3 DNA sequence: TGTGCCAGCAGTTACTTAGGAGTAGCGGGGGGGAATGAGCAGTTCTTC. Its protein is CASSYLGVAGGNEQFF.

The CDR3, as DNA: TGTGCCAGCGGGGCACAGGGCAACAATCAGCCCCAGCATTTT. Encoded protein: CASGAQGNNQPQHF. The chain links TRBV27 to TRBJ1-5, with D possibly TRBD1 on 6 matching bases. CDR3 size: 14 residues. Germline V gene sequence: CDR1 MNHEY, CDR2 SMNVEV (reference sequence). Trimming stripped 8 bases from V and 3 bases from J, with 14 bases between.

This sequence joins TRBV4-3 and TRBJ1-2; weak D call: TRBD1 (5 bases). Germline CDR1 LGHNA, CDR2 YSLEER. This CDR3 is built from 13 residues. Trimming shortened V by 0 bases and J by 8 bases, and 10 bases separated the two germline ends. CDR3 amino acids: CASSQDGGRGYTF. In DNA, the CDR3 is TGCGCCAGCAGCCAAGATGGGGGACGAGGCTACACCTTC.

The chain joins TRBV6-1 to TRBJ1-2; TRBD1 might be the D (6 bases). Germline loops: CDR1 MNHNS, CDR2 SASEGT. The length of the CDR3 is 17 residues. Deletions cut 1 base from V and 0 bases from J, with 15 bases between. CDR3 sequence reads: CASSEGGWTDSNYGYTF. The CDR3 coding sequence is TGTGCCAGCAGTGAAGGGGGTTGGACAGACTCTAACTATGGCTACACCTTC.

The V call is TRBV3-1 (or the pseudogene TRBV3-2), the J call TRBJ2-1, with 10 bases identical to TRBD2. J lost 8 bases, V lost 4 bases, and 11 bases had no gene match. This CDR3 spans 16 amino acids. Per germline, CDR1 LGHDT and CDR2 YNNKEL (reference sequence). The CDR3 region is CASSLPGTSAVDEQFF. The CDR3, as DNA: TGTGCCAGCAGCCTCCCCGGGACTAGCGCCGTGGATGAGCAGTTCTTC.

The chain employs TRBV4-1 and TRBJ1-1; unclear D gene. CDR3 length: 15 residues. CDR1 and CDR2 (germline): MGHRA, YSYEKL. The germline V and J ends were trimmed by 0 bases and 4 bases, with 12 bases remaining between them. CDR3 protein: CASSQDFSWGTEAFF. Written as DNA, the CDR3 is TGCGCCAGCAGCCAAGATTTCTCCTGGGGCACTGAAGCTTTCTTT.

This clone was seen only a few times. The rearrangement uses TRBV10-3 and TRBJ1-1; no clear D gene. Trimming removed 10 bases at V and 5 bases at J, with 11 bases between. The CDR3 contains 11 residues. Germline V lookup: CDR1 ENHRY, CDR2 SYGVKD. The CDR3 spells CATLHDTEAFF. The DNA of the CDR3 is TGTGCCACCCTTCATGATACTGAAGCTTTCTTT.

The sample holds one count of this clone. The rearrangement uses TRBV19 and TRBJ1-2, with a tentative D call TRBD1 (5 bases). The germline gives CDR1 LNHDA, CDR2 SQIVND (reference sequence). The length of the CDR3 is 15 residues. V gave up 5 bases and J gave up 4 bases, with 17 bases separating them. This CDR3 is CASSAALEGPYGYTF. The CDR3 DNA reads TGTGCCAGTAGTGCCGCTCTCGAGGGGCCCTATGGCTACACCTTC.